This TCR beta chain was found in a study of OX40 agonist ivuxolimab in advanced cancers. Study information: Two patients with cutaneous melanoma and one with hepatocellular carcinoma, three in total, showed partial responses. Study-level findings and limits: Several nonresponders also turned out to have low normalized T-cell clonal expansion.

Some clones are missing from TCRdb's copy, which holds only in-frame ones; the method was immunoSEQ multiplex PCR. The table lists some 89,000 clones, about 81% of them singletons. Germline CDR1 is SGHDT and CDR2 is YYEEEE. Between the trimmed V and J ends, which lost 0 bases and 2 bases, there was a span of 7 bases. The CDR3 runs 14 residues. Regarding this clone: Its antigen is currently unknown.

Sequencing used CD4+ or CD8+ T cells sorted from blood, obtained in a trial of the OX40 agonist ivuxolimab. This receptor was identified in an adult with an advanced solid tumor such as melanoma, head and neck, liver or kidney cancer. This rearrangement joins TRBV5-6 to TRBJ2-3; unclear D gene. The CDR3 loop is CASSLGRNTDTQYF. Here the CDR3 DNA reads TGTGCCAGCAGCTTGGGAAGAAACACAGATACGCAGTATTTT.